This TCR beta chain was identified in a study of naive and memory T cell subsets. From germline, CDR1 is LNHDA and CDR2 SQIVND (reference sequence). Trimming pared 5 bases from V and 0 bases from J, leaving 12 bases between. The CDR3 has 15 amino acids. Alpha and beta constant region primers primed reverse transcription for blood and skin samples. TCRdb redid the calling of the 5' RACE reads with MiXCR, one entry per CDR3 protein. The table records tens of thousands of distinct CDR3 sequences, over 3.5% of them present only once. This clonotype occurred many times. Whole blood, 2.5 to 3 ml, came from adult healthy volunteers.

This receptor was obtained from a male donor in good health. This chain connects TRBV19 to TRBJ2-3; D is undetermined. CDR3 DNA: TGTGCCAGTAGTGCATGGTCCGCTAGCACAGATACGCAGTATTTT. Protein: CASSAWSASTDTQYF. Full variable domain (remainder filled in from reference TRBV19 and TRBJ2-3): DGGITQSPKYLFRKEGQNVTLSCEQNLNHDAMYWYRQDPGQGLRLIYYSQIVNDFQKGDIAEGYSVSREKKESFPLTVTSAQKNPTAFYLCASSAWSASTDTQYFGPGTRLTVL.